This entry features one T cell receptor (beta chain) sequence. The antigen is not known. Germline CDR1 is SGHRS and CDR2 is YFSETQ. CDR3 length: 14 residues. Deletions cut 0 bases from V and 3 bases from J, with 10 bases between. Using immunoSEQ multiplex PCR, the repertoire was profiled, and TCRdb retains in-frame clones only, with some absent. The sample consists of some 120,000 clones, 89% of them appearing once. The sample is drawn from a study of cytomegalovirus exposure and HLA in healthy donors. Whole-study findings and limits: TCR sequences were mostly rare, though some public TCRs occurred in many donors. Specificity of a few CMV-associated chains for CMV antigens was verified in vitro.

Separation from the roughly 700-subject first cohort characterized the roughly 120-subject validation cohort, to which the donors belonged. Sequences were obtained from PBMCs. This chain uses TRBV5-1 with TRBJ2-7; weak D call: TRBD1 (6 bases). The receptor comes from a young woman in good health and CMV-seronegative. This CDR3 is CASSLGHRVYEQYF. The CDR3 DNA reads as TGCGCCAGCAGCTTGGGACACAGGGTCTACGAGCAGTACTTC.